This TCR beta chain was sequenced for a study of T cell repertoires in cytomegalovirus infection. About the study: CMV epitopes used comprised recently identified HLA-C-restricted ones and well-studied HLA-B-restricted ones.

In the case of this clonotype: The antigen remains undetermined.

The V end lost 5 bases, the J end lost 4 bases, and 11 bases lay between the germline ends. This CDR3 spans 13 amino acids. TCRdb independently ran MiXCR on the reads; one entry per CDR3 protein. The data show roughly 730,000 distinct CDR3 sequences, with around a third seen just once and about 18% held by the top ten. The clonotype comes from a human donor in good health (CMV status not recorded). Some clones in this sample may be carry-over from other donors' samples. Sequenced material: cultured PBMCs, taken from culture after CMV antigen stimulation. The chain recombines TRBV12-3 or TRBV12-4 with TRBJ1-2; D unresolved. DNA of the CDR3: TGTGCCAGCAGTCCCCACCTAGTCTATGGCTACACCTTC. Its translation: CASSPHLVYGYTF.